Listed here is a single T cell receptor beta chain. Its specificity is not known. This entry comes from a study of beta chain features in type 1 diabetes. The authors reverse transcribed all of the isolated RNA, so sequencing captured expressed TCRB transcripts. The read count averaged about 3.3 million across naive, central memory and regulatory T cell samples. Sequenced by immunoSEQ multiplex PCR; TCRdb stores in-frame clones only, minus some. The table lists under 800,000 clones, about 16% of them singletons, with under 0.095% in the top ten. The CDR3 loop spans 13 amino acids. CDR1 is SNHLY, CDR2 FYNNEI, per germline. The V segment lost 5 bases and the J segment 4 bases; nucleotides outside the gene matches: 4. Study conclusions and caveats: All four CD4+ subsets of Type 1 diabetes patients contained TCRB CDR3s that were moderately but significantly shorter. Resolution of whether HLA type affects TCRB rearrangement was not achieved here.

Material: naive CD4+ T cells from blood. The receptor was isolated from a man younger than 35 in good health. V and J are TRBV2 and TRBJ2-5; TRBD1 agrees at 7 bases. The CDR3 loop reads CASSPDRVETQYF. The CDR3 bases are TGTGCCAGCAGTCCCGACAGGGTAGAGACCCAGTACTTC.